Shown below are 30 T cell receptor beta chains from a single sample sequenced in a study of blood T cell repertoires in COVID-19. Clones were read by immunoSEQ multiplex PCR, and TCRdb kept only the in-frame ones, dropping some. This sample has 120,000 to 150,000 clones; roughly 89% occur once, and the top ten carry less than 0.95%. Source material: peripheral blood. These receptors were taken from a woman between 50 and 59 years old with acute or convalescent COVID-19.

As concerns this clone: At one end, the junction sequence differs from germline, possibly due to a read error. The J gene is TRBJ1-1, the V gene TRBV18; D is undetermined. Germline assignment: CDR1 KGHSH and CDR2 LQKENI. This CDR3 is 15 amino acids long. The CDR3 coding sequence is TGTGCCAACTCACCACCGAAAGCCTTGAACACTGAAGCTTTCTTT. Residues: CANSPPKALNTEAFF.

This clone was found once. The rearrangement links TRBV9 to TRBJ1-6, with 10 bases fitting TRBD1. V trimming: 3 bases; J trimming: 7 bases; junction bases outside the gene matches: 10. The CDR3 has 17 residues. Germline CDR1 SGDLS, CDR2 YYNGEE. Here the CDR3 reads CASSAPTGGHQNSPLHF. The CDR3 region has the DNA TGTGCCAGCAGCGCTCCGACAGGGGGCCATCAAAATTCACCCCTCCACTTT.

The chain recombines TRBV7-3 with TRBJ1-2; 7 bases fit TRBD1. The CDR3 consists of 13 residues. The V gene's germline CDR1 is SGHTA and CDR2 FQGTGA. V shed 5 bases, J shed 5 bases, and the junction held 5 bases outside the gene matches. Written as DNA, the CDR3 is TGTGCCAGCAGCCTCAGACAGGGTTATGGCTACACCTTC. Its protein is CASSLRQGYGYTF.

The chain couples TRBV27 to TRBJ2-2, with 13 nucleotides matching TRBD2. V lost 7 bases to trimming and J lost 4 bases; unmatched junction nucleotides: 9. The CDR3 consists of 17 residues. The germline CDR1 and CDR2 sequences are MNHEY and SMNVEV (reference sequence). CDR3 nucleotides: TGTGCCAGCACCCCACTCGGGACTAGCGGGGCCACCGGGGAGCTGTTTTTT. Encoded protein: CASTPLGTSGATGELFF.

This chain connects TRBV10-2 to TRBJ2-3, with D possibly being TRBD1 (5 bases). V was trimmed by 7 bases and J by 4 bases, leaving 18 bases between them. The germline gives CDR1 WSHSY, CDR2 SAAADI. This CDR3 spans 15 amino acids. The CDR3 loop reads CASKLQGYGPDTQYF. CDR3 bases: TGCGCCAGCAAACTTCAGGGATACGGGCCAGATACGCAGTATTTT.

The CDR3 DNA is TGTGCCAGCAGCGTGACCGGGGGGACAGGTCAGCCCCAGCATTTT. Translated, it gives CASSVTGGTGQPQHF. The V gene is TRBV9, the J gene TRBJ1-5; 8 nucleotides agree with TRBD1. In germline, CDR1 is SGDLS, CDR2 YYNGEE. J was trimmed by 6 bases and V by 2 bases; bases with no gene match: 7. CDR3 size: 15 residues. Drawing the rest from reference TRBV9 and TRBJ1-5, the complete variable domain is DSGVTQTPKHLITATGQRVTLRCSPRSGDLSVYWYQQSLDQGLQFLIQYYNGEERAKGNILERFSAQQFPDLHSELNLSSLELGDSALYFCASSVTGGTGQPQHFGDGTRLSIL.

This chain joins TRBV9 and TRBJ2-7, with TRBD2 matching 7 bases. This CDR3 is 14 amino acids long. V gave up 2 bases and J gave up 12 bases; unmatched junction bases: 14. Germline V lookup: CDR1 SGDLS, CDR2 YYNGEE. The DNA of the CDR3 is TGTGCCAGCAGCGTTGAACCTAGCGGAAGTCTTCGGTACTTC. This codes for CASSVEPSGSLRYF.

This clone was found once. This sequence joins TRBV29-1 and TRBJ1-1; D unresolved. Trimming took 5 bases from V and 1 from J, leaving 8 bases between them. Germline V CDR1 and CDR2: SQVTM, ANQGSEA. The CDR3 extends over 12 amino acids. The CDR3 here is CSVNSPNTEAFF. The CDR3 nucleotides are TGCAGCGTTAACAGCCCGAACACTGAAGCTTTCTTT.

The J gene is TRBJ1-2, the V gene TRBV2; 8 nucleotides agree with TRBD1. Germline-derived CDR1 and CDR2 are SNHLY and FYNNEI. The ends lost 8 bases at V and 7 bases at J; junction bases unmatched: 6. This CDR3 contains 12 residues. CDR3 nucleotides: TGTGCCAGCCAGGGGGCGAGCGGTGGCTACACCTTC. This encodes CASQGASGGYTF.

The V and J genes are TRBV7-2 and TRBJ1-1; no definite D call. Looked up from germline, CDR1 is SGHTA and CDR2 is FQGNSA. The CDR3 runs 12 residues. Deletions cut 1 base from V and 7 bases from J, with 7 bases between. CDR3 protein: CASSLVSFEAFF. CDR3 DNA sequence: TGTGCCAGCAGCTTAGTGAGCTTTGAAGCTTTCTTT.

This clone has a single count. The V gene is TRBV28, the J gene TRBJ2-3, with 11 positions matching TRBD2. Germline loops: CDR1 MDHEN, CDR2 SYDVKM. The CDR3 is made up of 15 amino acids. V shed 6 bases, J shed 4 bases, and the junction held 6 bases outside the gene matches. The CDR3 spells CASRGGTSGSDTQYF. The CDR3 region has the DNA TGTGCCAGCAGGGGTGGGACTAGCGGTTCAGATACGCAGTATTTT. The full variable domain, rest sourced from reference TRBV28 and TRBJ2-3, is DVKVTQSSRYLVKRTGEKVFLECVQDMDHENMFWYRQDPGLGLRLIYFSYDVKMKEKGDIPEGYSVSREKKERFSLILESASTNQTSMYLCASRGGTSGSDTQYFGPGTRLTVL.

The chain has TRBV29-1 and TRBJ2-3; a possible D gene is TRBD2 (5 bases). The CDR3 contains 13 residues. Trimming removed 6 bases at V and 0 bases at J, with 10 bases between. Germline assignment: CDR1 SQVTM and CDR2 ANQGSEA. CDR3 in DNA: TGCAGCGTCCCCGGACTTAGCACAGATACGCAGTATTTT. Protein sequence: CSVPGLSTDTQYF.

The rearrangement joins TRBV27 to TRBJ1-5, with no clear D. The length of the CDR3 is 13 residues. Trimming took off 5 bases at V and 0 bases at J, with 5 bases between the two ends. Germline-derived CDR1 and CDR2 are MNHEY and SMNVEV (reference sequence). CDR3 nucleotides: TGTGCCAGCAGTCCAAATAGCAATCAGCCCCAGCATTTT. This translates into CASSPNSNQPQHF.

V is TRBV6-5 and J is TRBJ1-1; D not certain. The CDR3 extends over 10 amino acids. CDR1 and CDR2 (germline): MNHEY, SVGAGI. Trimming took off 7 bases at V and 8 bases at J, with 8 bases between the two ends. As DNA, the CDR3 is TGTGCCAGCATCCTGACAGAAGCTTTCTTT. This encodes CASILTEAFF.

This clone was seen once. The chain combines TRBV5-1 with TRBJ2-3; TRBD1 matches 10 bases. The CDR3 has 15 residues. V was pared by 4 bases and J by 2 bases, with 4 bases of the junction left unmatched. Germline V CDR1 and CDR2: SGHRS, YFSETQ. This CDR3 is CASSEGQGYTDTQYF. CDR3 DNA sequence: TGCGCCAGCAGCGAGGGACAGGGGTACACAGATACGCAGTATTTT.

This sequence joins TRBV6-5 and TRBJ2-2; tentatively, D is TRBD2 (6 bases). Germline CDR1 MNHEY, CDR2 SVGAGI. Trimming removed 7 bases at V and 2 bases at J, with 11 bases between. The length of the CDR3 is 14 residues. CDR3 sequence: CASTKGTNTGELFF. The CDR3 DNA sequence: TGTGCCAGCACAAAGGGGACTAACACCGGGGAGCTGTTTTTT.

The rearrangement uses TRBV15 and TRBJ1-5; D is unclear. The CDR3 has 15 residues. V was shortened by 6 bases and J by 5 bases, with 17 bases between the two germline ends. The germline CDR1 and CDR2 sequences are LNHNV and YYDKDF (reference sequence). The CDR3 protein is CATSYSPSSYQPQHF. The CDR3, as DNA: TGTGCCACCAGTTACTCCCCCTCGTCCTATCAGCCCCAGCATTTT.

This clone was seen just once. The chain employs TRBV24-1 and TRBJ2-7; 7 bases fit TRBD2. Germline V gene data show CDR1 as KGHDR and CDR2 as SFDVKD. Losses at the gene ends were 9 bases for V and 3 bases for J; bases not matched to a gene: 4. This CDR3 has 12 residues. The CDR3 spells CATGGVLYEQYF. CDR3 bases: TGTGCCACCGGGGGGGTTCTCTACGAGCAGTACTTC.

This chain uses TRBV5-4 with TRBJ2-7; TRBD2 matches at 7 bases. V dropped 4 bases and J dropped 0; count of bases not matched to a gene: 1. This CDR3 has 13 amino acids. Germline CDR1 and CDR2: SGHNT and YYREEE (reference sequence). Written as DNA, the CDR3 is TGTGCCAGCAGCCCTAGCGGCTCCTACGAGCAGTACTTC. Amino acids: CASSPSGSYEQYF.

The chain has TRBV29-1 and TRBJ2-1, with 7 positions matching TRBD1. Germline CDR1 reads SQVTM; CDR2 reads ANQGSEA. This CDR3 contains 13 residues. V lost 7 bases to trimming and J lost 0 bases; unmatched junction nucleotides: 3. The CDR3 loop reads CSGGDSSYNEQFF. In DNA, the CDR3 is TGCAGCGGAGGGGACAGCTCCTACAATGAGCAGTTCTTC.

The chain is built from TRBV4-2 and TRBJ2-7; 7 bases agree with TRBD1. Germline CDR1 LGHNA, CDR2 YNFKEQ. The CDR3 covers 15 residues. The J segment lost 1 base and the V segment lost 0 bases, leaving 3 bases of the junction unmatched. In DNA form, the CDR3 reads TGTGCCAGCAGCCAAGATTCAGGGGGATCCTACGAGCAGTACTTC. Translation: CASSQDSGGSYEQYF.

The chain couples TRBV28 to TRBJ1-2, with 8 bases lining up with TRBD1. V lost 4 bases, J lost 7 bases, and 8 bases stayed unmatched. Germline CDR1 is MDHEN and CDR2 is SYDVKM. This CDR3 contains 14 residues. CDR3 DNA: TGTGCCAGCAGTTCCACGGACAGGGTTGGTGGCTACACCTTC. Translation gives CASSSTDRVGGYTF.

This clone was seen only once. The chain joins TRBV7-9 to TRBJ2-7, with 11 bases that match TRBD2. This CDR3 has 14 residues. In germline, CDR1 is SEHNR, CDR2 FQNEAQ (reference sequence). After removal of 3 bases from V and 5 bases from J, the junction contained 3 bases not matched to a gene. The CDR3 DNA reads TGTGCCAGCAGCTTCGGACTAGCGGGCCACGAGCAGTACTTC. Translating gives CASSFGLAGHEQYF.

DNA of the CDR3: TGTGCCAGCAGCCAAGCCACGTGGGGGCCCTCCTACAATGAGCAGTTCTTC. Protein product: CASSQATWGPSYNEQFF. The rearrangement links TRBV3-1 (or the pseudogene TRBV3-2) to TRBJ2-1, with a possible D match to TRBD1 (6 bases). Trimming removed 1 base at V and 0 bases at J, with 13 bases between. CDR1 LGHDT and CDR2 YNNKEL come from the germline V gene (reference sequence). The CDR3 sequence is 17 residues long.

To note about this clone: One base away lies a much larger clone, so this may be a sequencing read error. The sample holds other DNA sequences that translate to the same CDR3. CDR3 protein: CASSLDRDTEAFF. The CDR3 coding sequence is TGTGCCAGCAGCTTAGACAGGGACACTGAAGCTTTCTTT. V gene TRBV11-2 combines with J gene TRBJ1-1; D might be TRBD1 (5 bases). The CDR3 is made up of 13 amino acids. Trimming removed 0 bases from V and 3 bases from J, with 5 bases in between. Germline V gene lookup returns CDR1 SGHAT and CDR2 FQNNGV.

The CDR3 DNA reads TGTGCTAGTGGTTTGTTACGACAGTTTACCGGGGAGCTGTTTTTT. Translating gives CASGLLRQFTGELFF. The chain links TRBV12-5 to TRBJ2-2; D is perhaps TRBD1 (5 bases). Trimming took off 2 bases at V and 5 bases at J, with 12 bases between the two ends. The CDR3 runs to 15 residues. Germline lookup yields CDR1 LGHNT and CDR2 FRNRAP.

The rearrangement links TRBV19 to TRBJ1-2; tentative D call: TRBD1 (5 bases). The germline V gene has CDR1 LNHDA and CDR2 SQIVND (reference sequence). The CDR3 is 13 residues long. The V and J ends lost 6 bases and 5 bases respectively, with 13 bases between them. CDR3: CASRSAGPYGYTF. DNA for the CDR3: TGTGCCAGTAGGTCCGCGGGACCGTATGGCTACACCTTC.

V gene TRBV5-6 combines with J gene TRBJ2-6; D not certain. Germline V gene sequence: CDR1 SGHDT, CDR2 YYEEEE. Deletions cut 4 bases from V and 0 bases from J, with 8 bases between. This CDR3 region has 15 residues. CDR3 in amino acids: CASSQVISGANVLTF. The CDR3 DNA reads as TGTGCCAGCAGCCAGGTGATCTCTGGGGCCAACGTCCTGACTTTC. The complete variable domain, with remaining parts taken from reference TRBV5-6 and TRBJ2-6, reads DAGVTQSPTHLIKTRGQQVTLRCSPKSGHDTVSWYQQALGQGPQFIFQYYEEEERQRGNFPDRFSGHQFPNYSSELNVNALLLGDSALYLCASSQVISGANVLTFGAGSRLTVL.

The V call is TRBV6-5, the J call TRBJ2-3; 11 nucleotides align to TRBD1. Germline values: CDR1 MNHEY, CDR2 SVGAGI. The CDR3 runs to 15 residues. The J segment lost 0 bases and the V segment lost 6 bases, leaving 2 bases of the junction unmatched. The CDR3 spells CASRDRGPSTDTQYF. In DNA, the CDR3 is TGTGCCAGCAGGGACAGGGGGCCGAGCACAGATACGCAGTATTTT.

The gene calls are TRBV7-9 and TRBJ1-2; possibly TRBD1 for D (6 bases). V was trimmed by 4 bases and J by 8 bases, leaving 14 bases between them. The CDR3 is 13 amino acids. The germline CDR1 and CDR2 sequences are SEHNR and FQNEAQ (reference sequence). CDR3 bases: TGTGCCAGCAGCTCTCCCTACAGGGAAGGCTACACCTTC. The encoded protein is CASSSPYREGYTF.